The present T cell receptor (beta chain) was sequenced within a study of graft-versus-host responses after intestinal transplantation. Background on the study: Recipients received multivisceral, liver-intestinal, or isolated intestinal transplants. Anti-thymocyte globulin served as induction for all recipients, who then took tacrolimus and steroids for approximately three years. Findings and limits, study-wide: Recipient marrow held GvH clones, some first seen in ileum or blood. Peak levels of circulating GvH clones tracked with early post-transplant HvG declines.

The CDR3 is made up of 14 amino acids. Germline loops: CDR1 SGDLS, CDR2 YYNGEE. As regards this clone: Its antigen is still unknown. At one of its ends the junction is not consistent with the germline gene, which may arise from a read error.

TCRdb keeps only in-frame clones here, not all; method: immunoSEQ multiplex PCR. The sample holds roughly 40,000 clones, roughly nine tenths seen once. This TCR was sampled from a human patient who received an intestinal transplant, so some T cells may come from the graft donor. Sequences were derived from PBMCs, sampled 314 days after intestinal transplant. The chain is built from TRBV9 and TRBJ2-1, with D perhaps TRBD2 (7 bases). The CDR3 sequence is CARSVGGAVNEQFF. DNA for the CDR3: TGTGCCCGCAGCGTAGGGGGGGCGGTGAATGAGCAGTTCTTC.